A selection of T cell receptor beta chains follows, all from one sample in a study of CD8 T cells in ankylosing spondylitis. TCRdb recomputed calls from the 5' RACE reads with MiXCR, one row per CDR3 protein. Here the sample spans approximately 520,000 distinct CDR3 sequences, roughly 5.2% being singletons. Material for sequencing was blood, either unsorted or a sorted T cell fraction (not recorded which). Every receptor here comes from a male donor with ankylosing spondylitis. CDR3s include the opening cysteine and the closing phenylalanine or tryptophan. D genes are given only for firm matches. Only part of the rows carry a size: once, few, many, or a class if the clone is expanded.

d_call	v_call	j_call	clone_size	cdr3_nt	cdr3_aa
.	TRBV25-1	TRBJ2-5	many	TGTGCCAGCAGTGTTGACTCCAGGGAGACCCAGTACTTC	CASSVDSRETQYF
TRBD2	TRBV6-2/TRBV6-3	TRBJ2-5	many	TGTGCCAGCAGGATTCCGGGACTAGCGGGGGAAGAGACCCAGTACTTC	CASRIPGLAGEETQYF
TRBD1	TRBV7-2	TRBJ2-1	many	TGTGCCAGCAGCTCAGCGTTCTACCTGACAGGGAATGAGCAGTTCTTC	CASSSAFYLTGNEQFF
TRBD2	TRBV6-2/TRBV6-3	TRBJ2-3	many	TGTGCCAGCAGTTACGACGGCGCTAGCGGTACTAGCACAGATACGCAGTATTTT	CASSYDGASGTSTDTQYF
.	TRBV7-9	TRBJ2-7	many	TGTGCCAGCAGCTTAGCGCCGGGGGAGCAGTACTTC	CASSLAPGEQYF
.	TRBV5-5	TRBJ2-1	many	TGTGCCAGCAGCTTGATGAGGGTTGGAAATGAGCAGTTCTTC	CASSLMRVGNEQFF
.	TRBV29-1	TRBJ1-1	many	TGCAGCGTTGCGAGGACCGGGGGGAGGACTGAAGCTTTCTTT	CSVARTGGRTEAFF
TRBD2	TRBV9	TRBJ2-1	many	TGTGCCAGCAGCACAGCCCTAGCGGGAGTGAGAGAGCAGTTCTTC	CASSTALAGVREQFF
.	TRBV5-4	TRBJ1-2	many	TGTGCCAGCAGCCCGGCACTCGAGGGCTACACCTTC	CASSPALEGYTF
TRBD1	TRBV20-1	TRBJ1-1	few	TGCAGTGCTAGAGATAGGGGACAGGGTATGAACACTGAAGCTTTCTTT	CSARDRGQGMNTEAFF
TRBD2	TRBV29-1	TRBJ2-1	many	TGCAGCGTTGGAGGGACTAGCGGGTTCAATGAGCAGTTCTTC	CSVGGTSGFNEQFF
.	TRBV29-1	TRBJ2-2	many	TGCAGCGTTGTCCAGGCGAACACCGGGGAGCTGTTTTTT	CSVVQANTGELFF
TRBD1	TRBV25-1	TRBJ2-1	many	TGTGCCAGCAGTCCCCACCGGGACAGGGTCTACAATGAGCAGTTCTTC	CASSPHRDRVYNEQFF
.	TRBV6-5	TRBJ2-6	many	TGTGCCAGCAGTTCTGAACCCTCTGGGGCCAACGTCCTGACTTTC	CASSSEPSGANVLTF
.	TRBV6-1	TRBJ1-6	many	TGTGCCAGCAGTGTGGGAACCTATAATTCACCCCTCCACTTT	CASSVGTYNSPLHF
.	TRBV4-2	TRBJ2-6	many	TGTGCCAGCAGCCAAGATATCGGGGCGCCTGGGGCCAACGTCCTGACTTTC	CASSQDIGAPGANVLTF
TRBD1	TRBV7-9	TRBJ1-3	.	TGTGCCAGCAGCCCTAGGACAGGTTCCAACACCATATATTTT	CASSPRTGSNTIYF
TRBD1	TRBV7-2	TRBJ1-5	.	TGTGCCAGCAGCCCAAGTACAGGGGTGAATCAGCCCCAGCATTTT	CASSPSTGVNQPQHF
.	TRBV20-1	TRBJ2-2	many	TGCAGTGCCCCCGGCCCAGGGCCCGGGGAGCTGTTTTTT	CSAPGPGPGELFF
TRBD1	TRBV5-6	TRBJ2-7	many	TGTGCCAGCAGCCGCCGGGACAGGGGATACGAGCAGTACTTC	CASSRRDRGYEQYF
.	TRBV4-2	TRBJ1-2	many	TGTGCCAGCAGCCCAAGGGCAGGGGATAACTATGGCTACACCTTC	CASSPRAGDNYGYTF
.	TRBV20-1	TRBJ1-1	.	TGCAGTGCTAGAGCTAATCCAGGGACTGAAGCTTTCTTT	CSARANPGTEAFF
.	TRBV11-2	TRBJ2-2	many	TGTGCCAGCAGCTTGAGTGTCGGGAACACCGGGGAGCTGTTTTTT	CASSLSVGNTGELFF
TRBD2	TRBV5-1	TRBJ2-3	many	TGCGCCAGCAGCTGGGGGACTAGCGGGGATACGCAGTATTTT	CASSWGTSGDTQYF
.	TRBV7-9	TRBJ2-7	many	TGTGCCAGCAGCTTAGCGGGGTACGATCAGTACTTC	CASSLAGYDQYF
.	TRBV5-1	TRBJ1-6	many	TGCGCCAGCAGCATGGAGGTGGGTTCACCCCTCCACTTT	CASSMEVGSPLHF
.	TRBV2	TRBJ1-1	.	TGTGCCAGCAGTGGGCCTGAAGCTTTCTTT	CASSGPEAFF
.	TRBV20-1	TRBJ2-7	.	TGCAGTGCGCAGGACGCCTACGAGCAGTACTTC	CSAQDAYEQYF
.	TRBV11-2	TRBJ2-4	many	TGTGCCAGCAGCCGAAGCCCCATACAGGGAGGGGACTCAAACATTCAGTACTTC	CASSRSPIQGGDSNIQYF
.	TRBV9	TRBJ2-2	many	TGTGCCAGCAGCGTAGCTTTCTCCGATTTCGGGACCGCAAACACCGGGGAGCTGTTTTTT	CASSVAFSDFGTANTGELFF
.	TRBV12-3/TRBV12-4	TRBJ2-5	many	TGTGCCAGCAGTAGACATGAGACCCAGTACTTC	CASSRHETQYF
.	TRBV15	TRBJ2-7	many	TGTGCCACCAGCAGAGGTGGGCAGATCTCCTACGAGCAGTACTTC	CATSRGGQISYEQYF
.	TRBV9	TRBJ2-1	many	TGTGCCAGCAGCGGGCGGCTCGAATACAATGAGCAGTTCTTC	CASSGRLEYNEQFF
.	TRBV4-2	TRBJ2-7	few	TGTGCCAGCTCCTTTAGCGCATCCACCTACGAGCAGTACTTC	CASSFSASTYEQYF
.	TRBV5-5	TRBJ1-1	many	TGTGCCAGCACTAACAGGGACACTGAAGCTTTCTTT	CASTNRDTEAFF
.	TRBV5-1	TRBJ1-2	many	TGCGCCAGCAGCTCACAGGGAGACTATGGCTACACCTTC	CASSSQGDYGYTF
TRBD2	TRBV4-1	TRBJ2-1	many	TGCGCCAGCAGCCAAGGACTAGCGGGAGGGCCGCGATACAATGAGCAGTTCTTC	CASSQGLAGGPRYNEQFF
TRBD2	TRBV11-2	TRBJ2-1	many	TGTGCCAGCAGCTTAGAATCCGGATTTGGCGGGAGGGCCTTCCATGAGCAGTTCTTC	CASSLESGFGGRAFHEQFF
.	TRBV7-8	TRBJ2-1	many	TGTGCCAGCAGTAAACTAGTGGGCCCAGGTGAGCAGTTCTTC	CASSKLVGPGEQFF
TRBD2	TRBV3-1	TRBJ2-3	few	TGTGCCAGCAGCCCTTACCAGACTAGCGGGATGTCAGATACGCAGTATTTT	CASSPYQTSGMSDTQYF
.	TRBV24-1	TRBJ1-5	many	TGTGCCACCGGGCAGGGCGATCAGCCCCAGCATTTT	CATGQGDQPQHF
TRBD1	TRBV5-1	TRBJ2-1	.	TGCGCCAGCAGCTTGGGGGACAGGGCGAATGAGCAGTTCTTC	CASSLGDRANEQFF
TRBD2	TRBV6-2/TRBV6-3	TRBJ2-7	.	TGTGCCAGCAGTTACGATCAGCGGGAAAACTTCTACGAGCAGTACTTC	CASSYDQRENFYEQYF
.	TRBV7-2	TRBJ1-1	many	TGTGCCAGCAGCTTAGGGGGGGATAACACTGAAGCTTTCTTT	CASSLGGDNTEAFF
TRBD2	TRBV5-1	TRBJ2-1	many	TGCGCCAGCAGCCCCTTAGGACTAGCGGGGGATCTGAATGAGCAGTTCTTC	CASSPLGLAGDLNEQFF
TRBD1	TRBV6-5	TRBJ2-5	many	TGTGCCAGCAGTTCGGACAGGGGGTTCCAAGAGACCCAGTACTTC	CASSSDRGFQETQYF
.	TRBV29-1	TRBJ2-3	.	TGCAGCGTTGAAGATCCGCCAGGGGCAGATACGCAGTATTTT	CSVEDPPGADTQYF
.	TRBV6-5	TRBJ2-6	many	TGTGCCAGCAGTTACGGGGGGGCCAACGTCCTGACTTTC	CASSYGGANVLTF
TRBD2	TRBV7-2	TRBJ2-3	.	TGTGCCAGCAGCCTCACGACCGCGGGGGGCACAGATACGCAGTATTTT	CASSLTTAGGTDTQYF
TRBD2	TRBV11-2	TRBJ2-1	many	TGTGCCAGCACAACTAGCGTCAGCTCCTACAATGAGCAGTTCTTC	CASTTSVSSYNEQFF